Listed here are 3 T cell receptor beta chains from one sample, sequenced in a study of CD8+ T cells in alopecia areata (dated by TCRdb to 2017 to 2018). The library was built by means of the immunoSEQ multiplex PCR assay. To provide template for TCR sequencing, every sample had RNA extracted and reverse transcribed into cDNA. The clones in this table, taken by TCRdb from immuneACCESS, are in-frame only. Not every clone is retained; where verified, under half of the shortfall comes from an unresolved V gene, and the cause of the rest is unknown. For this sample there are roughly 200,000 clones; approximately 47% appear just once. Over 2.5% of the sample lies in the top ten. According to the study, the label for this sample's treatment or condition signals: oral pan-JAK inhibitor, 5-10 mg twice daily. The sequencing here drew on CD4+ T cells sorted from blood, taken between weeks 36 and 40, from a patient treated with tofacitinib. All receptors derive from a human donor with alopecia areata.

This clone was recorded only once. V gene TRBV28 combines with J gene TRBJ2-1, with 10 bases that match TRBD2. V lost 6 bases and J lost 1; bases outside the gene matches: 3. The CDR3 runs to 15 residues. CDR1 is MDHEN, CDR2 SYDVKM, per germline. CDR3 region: CASRQAGGSYNEQFF. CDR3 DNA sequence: TGTGCCAGCAGGCAAGCGGGAGGGTCCTACAATGAGCAGTTCTTC. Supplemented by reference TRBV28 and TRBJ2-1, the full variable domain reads DVKVTQSSRYLVKRTGEKVFLECVQDMDHENMFWYRQDPGLGLRLIYFSYDVKMKEKGDIPEGYSVSREKKERFSLILESASTNQTSMYLCASRQAGGSYNEQFFGPGTRLTVL.

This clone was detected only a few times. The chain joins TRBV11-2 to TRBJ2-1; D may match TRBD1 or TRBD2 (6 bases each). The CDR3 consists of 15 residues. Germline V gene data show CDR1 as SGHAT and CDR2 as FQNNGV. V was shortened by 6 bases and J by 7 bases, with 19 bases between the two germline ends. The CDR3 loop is CASSKGGVKGNEQFF. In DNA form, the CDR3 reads TGTGCCAGCAGTAAGGGGGGAGTGAAGGGAAATGAGCAGTTCTTC.

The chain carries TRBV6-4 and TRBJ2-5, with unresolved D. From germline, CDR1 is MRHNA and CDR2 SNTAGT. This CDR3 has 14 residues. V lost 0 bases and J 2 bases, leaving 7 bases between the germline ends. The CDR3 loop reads CASSDSWRQETQYF. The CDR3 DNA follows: TGTGCCAGCAGTGACTCGTGGCGGCAAGAGACCCAGTACTTC.